These T cell receptor beta chains were read from a single sample in a study of human T cells and chemical hapten exposure. TCRdb reanalysed the RACE reads using MiXCR and keeps one entry per CDR3 protein. The sample holds over 85,000 distinct CDR3 sequences; 12% are singletons and the top ten take 2.1%. This specimen was whole blood, taken in connection with sensitization to the hapten diphenylcyclopropenone (DPC). The receptors were gathered from a woman between 40 and 50 years old with alopecia areata. Some clones in this sample may be carry-over from other donors' samples. The CDR3 runs from the conserved cysteine through the conserved F or W. Where a row states a size, it is once, few, many or the class of an expanded clone; other rows omit it.

clone_size: few; v_call: TRBV29-1; cdr3_aa: CSLWDSTDTQYF
clone_size: -; v_call: TRBV24-1; cdr3_aa: CATSVTYAGELFF
clone_size: few; v_call: TRBV29-1; cdr3_aa: CSVVGHLTYEQYF
clone_size: few; v_call: TRBV7-6; cdr3_aa: CASSWYYQDTQYF
clone_size: few; v_call: TRBV11-2; cdr3_aa: CASSLVAMPAGELFF
clone_size: -; v_call: TRBV7-2; cdr3_aa: CASSLTSGRGLGETQYF
clone_size: many; v_call: TRBV7-3; cdr3_aa: CASSLPEAGEETQYF
clone_size: few; v_call: TRBV12-3/TRBV12-4; cdr3_aa: CASGGADLEPTSGRLMETQYF
clone_size: few; v_call: TRBV7-6; cdr3_aa: CASSLDGASSYNEQFF
clone_size: -; v_call: TRBV20-1; cdr3_aa: CSASSTSGVHEQYF
clone_size: few; v_call: TRBV6-2/TRBV6-3; cdr3_aa: CASSDRGTSGSYEQFF
clone_size: few; v_call: TRBV2; cdr3_aa: CASSRGTLSGANVLTF
clone_size: -; v_call: TRBV27; cdr3_aa: CASSSLIKGGEQYF
clone_size: -; v_call: TRBV27; cdr3_aa: CASSLIGDDEQFF
clone_size: -; v_call: TRBV3-1; cdr3_aa: CASSHNRDQETQYF
clone_size: many; v_call: TRBV7-8; cdr3_aa: CASSPGLALQETQYF
clone_size: few; v_call: TRBV5-8; cdr3_aa: CASSFRGLGANVLTF
clone_size: many; v_call: TRBV11-2; cdr3_aa: CASSQTGTSGSRFF
clone_size: -; v_call: TRBV11-2; cdr3_aa: CASSNLGLGGGTGELFF
clone_size: many; v_call: TRBV4-2; cdr3_aa: CASSQEQNQPQHF
clone_size: few; v_call: TRBV28; cdr3_aa: CASGENSGSYEQYF
clone_size: few; v_call: TRBV7-2; cdr3_aa: CASRLDKLAGKPEFF
clone_size: few; v_call: TRBV7-2; cdr3_aa: CASSPRTGSTDTQYF
clone_size: -; v_call: TRBV2; cdr3_aa: CATRPGLALNEQFF
clone_size: few; v_call: TRBV28; cdr3_aa: CASHTGSNQPQHF
clone_size: few; v_call: TRBV5-1; cdr3_aa: CASSFWGQGSTDTQYF
clone_size: -; v_call: TRBV20-1; cdr3_aa: CSARAGGATDTQYF
clone_size: -; v_call: TRBV7-9; cdr3_aa: CASSAFEGQLFF
clone_size: many; v_call: TRBV25-1; cdr3_aa: CASQWGEGYTF
clone_size: few; v_call: TRBV28; cdr3_aa: CASSLGGALAGELFF
clone_size: -; v_call: TRBV7-7; cdr3_aa: CASSLGRVQAGEQFF
clone_size: -; v_call: TRBV29-1; cdr3_aa: CSFLATSSYNEQFF
clone_size: few; v_call: TRBV7-9; cdr3_aa: CASSLGTGGRNEQFF
clone_size: few; v_call: TRBV11-2; cdr3_aa: CASSLGQGRATIYF